This TCR beta chain was found in a study of T cells after somatic rescue of genetic block. TCRdb's copy holds only in-frame clones and misses some; the assay was immunoSEQ multiplex PCR. The repertoire consists of 95,000 to 120,000 clones, with 80% to 95% occurring once and the leading ten covering approximately 1.4%. V dropped 4 bases and J dropped 11 bases, with 25 bases sitting between them. This CDR3 contains 16 residues. Germline V lookup: CDR1 MGHRA, CDR2 YSYEKL. The chain couples TRBV4-1 to TRBJ2-3, with D perhaps TRBD1 (6 bases). The TCR was taken from a woman between 18 and 29 years old. The specimen sequenced was peripheral blood mononuclear cells (PBMCs). The CDR3 DNA reads as TGCGCCAGCAGCCCAGAAACAGGGACCCCACATGCGCAGCAGTATTTT. Translated, it gives CASSPETGTPHAQQYF.